These T cell receptor beta chains were read from a single sample in a study of blood T cells in healthy people across ages. TCRdb used MiXCR to reprocess the 5' RACE reads, holding one entry per CDR3 protein. The profile shows 1.5 million to 2 million distinct CDR3 sequences, around half of them singletons. The sequenced sample consisted of blood. The source of these receptors is a woman between 35 and 50 years old in good health. The CDR3 runs from the conserved cysteine through the conserved F or W.

TRBJ1-2 | TRBV12-3/TRBV12-4 | CASVDHGDNYGYTF
. | TRBV6-6 | CASSYSSGGASGEQYF
TRBJ2-3 | TRBV29-1 | CSSQGGEGTQYF
TRBJ2-3 | TRBV29-1 | CSVGHAAGHIDTQYF
TRBJ2-5 | TRBV20-1 | CSARAGGGLETQYF
TRBJ2-3 | TRBV25-1 | CASSDHGGPFDTQYF
TRBJ2-5 | TRBV9 | CASSPRQNGETQYF
TRBJ2-5 | TRBV20-1 | CSARVGKTQYF
TRBJ2-5 | TRBV6-2/TRBV6-3 | CASSPGGGEAQYF
TRBJ2-3 | TRBV7-2 | CASSLALTSGGLSRSDTQYF
TRBJ1-2 | TRBV5-1 | CASSSTDRAYGYTF
. | TRBV7-2 | CASSLSRGSYNEQYF
TRBJ1-2 | TRBV29-1 | CSVGTGGTGGYTF
TRBJ2-5 | TRBV11-3 | CASSFLLGGAWKQYF
TRBJ1-2 | TRBV20-1 | CSAPVGTTVWGYTF
TRBJ2-1 | TRBV18 | CASPPGQAYNEQFF
TRBJ2-5 | TRBV12-3/TRBV12-4 | CASSLDLGRETQYF
TRBJ2-1 | TRBV18 | CASSPRQGNWNEQFF
TRBJ2-7 | TRBV2 | CASSEAGVPSYEQYF
TRBJ1-2 | TRBV7-8 | CASHPRGAFYGYTF
TRBJ2-3 | TRBV6-6 | CASSYSKVAGSDTQYF
TRBJ1-2 | TRBV5-1 | CASSPDGTGDNGYTF
TRBJ2-2 | TRBV4-2 | CASSQVGGRANTGELFF
TRBJ2-5 | TRBV12-3/TRBV12-4 | CASRGWAEQETQYF
TRBJ2-5 | TRBV5-1 | CASSLPPGAGETQYF
TRBJ2-7 | TRBV15 | CATSRDLTGLDEQYF
TRBJ2-7 | TRBV5-1 | CASRNGLAGGYEQYF
TRBJ1-2 | TRBV12-3/TRBV12-4 | CASSLGAPHYTF
TRBJ2-5 | TRBV7-3 | CASSAPGETQYF
TRBJ1-4 | TRBV12-3/TRBV12-4 | CASSRQMLDEKLFF
TRBJ2-7 | TRBV27 | CASSLLGTGIGGQYF